This T cell receptor (beta chain) emerged from a study of T-cell reconstitution after alpha-beta-depleted transplantation in children. Germline V gives CDR1 MNHEY, CDR2 SVGEGT. The CDR3 has 14 amino acids. V lost 6 bases, J lost 0 bases, and 12 bases lay in between. In its sample, this clonotype was seen many times. TCRbeta library preparation incorporated unique molecular identifiers. One entry per CDR3 protein results from TCRdb running MiXCR on the PCR reads. The data contain some 340,000 distinct CDR3 sequences, about a tenth of them singletons. The chain employs TRBV6-2 or TRBV6-3 and TRBJ2-7, with D possibly being TRBD1 (5 bases). The origin of this receptor is a human donor who donated a stem cell graft to a child with acute lymphoblastic leukemia. The source material was PBMCs from the stem cell graft donor, sampled from the stem cell graft. For the CDR3, the DNA is TGTGCCAGCAGATATATGACAGCCTCCTACGAGCAGTACTTC. Translated, it gives CASRYMTASYEQYF.